Described below is a single T cell receptor (beta chain) sequence and its context. Its antigen remains undetermined. No much larger clonotype is one base removed from it; base qualities were not supplied. The data were obtained in a study of Tregs in tolerant kidney transplant recipients (dated by TCRdb to the late 2010s). Regarding the study in general: Before combined kidney and bone marrow transplantation, this study identified donor-specific regulatory T cells using TCRbeta sequencing and then followed those same cells after transplant. Several methods of expanding Tregs specific for an allogeneic donor were compared by TCRbeta repertoire sequencing in a few healthy controls.

Points the paper makes about the study in general: The study was limited by small patient numbers, and the findings need validation in larger populations and under other immunosuppression protocols. Biological reproducibility was not examined directly, but technical replication error appeared to be minimal. The most biologically relevant and donor-specific TCRbeta repertoire appeared to be identified by expanding Tregs with activated donor B cells.

Unstimulated Tregs (CD4+CD25+CD127-), CD4+ non-Tregs (CD4+CD25-), CD4 and CD8 cells were FACS-sorted from thawed PBMCs. Healthy control blood was obtained either as purchased buffy coats or from healthy volunteers. Healthy control blood was processed to PBMCs by Ficoll density gradient and cryopreserved, and patient PBMCs were collected before and after transplant. Genomic DNA was extracted from sorted cells with the QIAGEN DNeasy Blood and Tissue Kit for TCRbeta CDR3 sequencing. Through immunoSEQ, high-throughput TCRbeta CDR3 sequencing was done commercially, including PCR amplification with internal controls and bias correction. The paper's processing steps were these. Unique productive TCRbeta sequences were defined by CDR3 nucleotide sequence when primers matched and otherwise by CDR3 amino acid sequence together with Vbeta and Jbeta genes. To correct sorting error, sequences shared between sorted populations at a frequency ratio of 2:1 or less were removed; the rest were assigned to the higher population. Donor-reactive sequences were defined as at least 5-fold expanded in CFSE-low cells versus unstimulated cells, with frequency of at least 0.01% in CFSE-low cells. Repertoire divergence was quantified by Jensen-Shannon divergence using the top 100 TCRbeta sequences ranked by frequency. When a sample had multiple sequencing runs, each run was corrected for sorting error separately and the runs were then pooled. Sourced from immuneACCESS, this table was stored by TCRdb with only in-frame sequences that have V and J called. A share of the clones is absent; for the studies checked, an unresolved V gene accounts for under half, and the remainder has no known explanation. D and trimming come from the DNA, and the V and J calls and clone size come from that table. The sample table records 200,000 to 300,000 clones; about 80% of these occur just once. Around 0.64% of the sample is held by the ten biggest clonotypes.

Measured from the cysteine to the phenylalanine, the CDR3 is 12 residues long. Only the CDR3 part of the read is kept: 36 bases, read in frame from the first base. The germline V gene (reference sequence) sets CDR1 to WNHNN and CDR2 to SYGVQD. The germline V end is reduced by 9 bases and the J end by 9 bases; junction bases left unmatched: 5. Sequenced material: CD4+ T cells from blood. This receptor was obtained from a human donor in good health. Rearrangement joined TRBV10-1 to TRBJ2-1; the central 10 bases match TRBD2. The DNA is as follows: TGCGCCAGTTCTAGCGGGGGTAGTGAGCAGTTCTTC. Its translation reads: CASSSGGSEQFF.